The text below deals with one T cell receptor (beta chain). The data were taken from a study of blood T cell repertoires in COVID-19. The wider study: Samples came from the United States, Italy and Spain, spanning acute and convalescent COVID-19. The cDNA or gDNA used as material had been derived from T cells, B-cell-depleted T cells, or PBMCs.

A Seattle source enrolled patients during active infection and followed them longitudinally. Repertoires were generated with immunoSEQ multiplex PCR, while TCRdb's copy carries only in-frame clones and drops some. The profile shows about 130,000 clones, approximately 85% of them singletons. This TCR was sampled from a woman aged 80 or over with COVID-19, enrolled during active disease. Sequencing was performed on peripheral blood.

CDR3 nucleotide sequence: TGTGCCAGCAGCCCATCGAACAACGCCAATGAGCAGTTCTTC. This sequence encodes CASSPSNNANEQFF. The chain combines TRBV2 with TRBJ2-1; no reliable D call. V shed 6 bases and J shed 6 bases, with 15 bases lying between them. The CDR3 contains 14 residues. Germline loops: CDR1 SNHLY, CDR2 FYNNEI.